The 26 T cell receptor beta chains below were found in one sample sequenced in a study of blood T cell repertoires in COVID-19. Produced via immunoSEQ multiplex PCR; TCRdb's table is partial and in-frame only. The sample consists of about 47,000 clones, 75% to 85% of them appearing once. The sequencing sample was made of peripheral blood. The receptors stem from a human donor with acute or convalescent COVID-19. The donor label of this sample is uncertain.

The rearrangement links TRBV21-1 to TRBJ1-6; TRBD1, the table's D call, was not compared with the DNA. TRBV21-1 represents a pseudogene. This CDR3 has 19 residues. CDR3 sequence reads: CASSKMVDQVDRRNSPLHF. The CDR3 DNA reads TGTGCCAGCAGCAAAATGGTGGATCAAGTGGACAGGCGTAATTCACCCCTCCACTTT.

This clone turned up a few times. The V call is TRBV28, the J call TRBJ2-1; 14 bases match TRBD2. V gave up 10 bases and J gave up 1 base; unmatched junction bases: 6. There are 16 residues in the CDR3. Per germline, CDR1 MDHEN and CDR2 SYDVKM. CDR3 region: CATKGLAGASYNEQFF. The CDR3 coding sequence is TGTGCCACCAAGGGACTAGCGGGGGCTTCCTACAATGAGCAGTTCTTC.

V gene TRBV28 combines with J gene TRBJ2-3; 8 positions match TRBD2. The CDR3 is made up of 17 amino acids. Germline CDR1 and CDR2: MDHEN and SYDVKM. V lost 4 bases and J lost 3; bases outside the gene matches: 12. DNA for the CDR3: TGTGCCAGCAGTTATTCAGGGACTAGGGGAGGGACAGATACGCAGTATTTT. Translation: CASSYSGTRGGTDTQYF.

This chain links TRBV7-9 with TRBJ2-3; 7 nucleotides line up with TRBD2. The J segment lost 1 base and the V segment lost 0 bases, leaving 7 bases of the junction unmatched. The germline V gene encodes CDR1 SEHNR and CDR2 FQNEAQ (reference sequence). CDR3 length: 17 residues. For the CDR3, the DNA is TGTGCCAGCAGCTTAGCCTTGGCGGGAGCTGGCACAGATACGCAGTATTTT. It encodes CASSLALAGAGTDTQYF.

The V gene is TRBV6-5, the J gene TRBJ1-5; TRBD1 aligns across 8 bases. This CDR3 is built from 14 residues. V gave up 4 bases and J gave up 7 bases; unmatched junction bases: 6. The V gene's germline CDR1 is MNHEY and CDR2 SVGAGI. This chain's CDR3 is CASSSGQGGQPQHF. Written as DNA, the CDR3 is TGTGCCAGCAGTTCCGGACAGGGCGGCCAGCCCCAGCATTTT.

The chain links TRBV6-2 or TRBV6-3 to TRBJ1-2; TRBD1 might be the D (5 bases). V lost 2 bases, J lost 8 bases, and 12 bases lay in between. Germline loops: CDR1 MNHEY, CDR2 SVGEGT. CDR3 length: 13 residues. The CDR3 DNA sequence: TGTGCCAGCAGTTACAGGGGATCTATGGGCTACACCTTC. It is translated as CASSYRGSMGYTF.

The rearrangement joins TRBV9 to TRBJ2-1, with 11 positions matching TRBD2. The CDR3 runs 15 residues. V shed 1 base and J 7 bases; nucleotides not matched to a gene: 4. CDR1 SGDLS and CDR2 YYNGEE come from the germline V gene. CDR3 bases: TGTGCCAGCAGCGTATCGCTAGCGGGAGGTAATGAGCAGTTCTTC. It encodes CASSVSLAGGNEQFF.

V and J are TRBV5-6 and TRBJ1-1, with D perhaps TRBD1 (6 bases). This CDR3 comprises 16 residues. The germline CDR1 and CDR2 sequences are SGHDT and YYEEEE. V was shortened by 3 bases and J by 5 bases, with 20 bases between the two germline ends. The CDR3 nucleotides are TGTGCCAGCAGCTCCTCCACACAGGGACGGACAACTGAAGCTTTCTTT. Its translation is CASSSSTQGRTTEAFF.

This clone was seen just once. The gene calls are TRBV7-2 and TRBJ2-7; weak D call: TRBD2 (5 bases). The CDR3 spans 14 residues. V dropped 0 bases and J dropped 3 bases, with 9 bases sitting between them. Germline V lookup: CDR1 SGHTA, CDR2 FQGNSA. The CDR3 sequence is CASSLAHGDYEQYF. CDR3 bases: TGTGCCAGCAGCTTAGCGCACGGGGACTACGAGCAGTACTTC.

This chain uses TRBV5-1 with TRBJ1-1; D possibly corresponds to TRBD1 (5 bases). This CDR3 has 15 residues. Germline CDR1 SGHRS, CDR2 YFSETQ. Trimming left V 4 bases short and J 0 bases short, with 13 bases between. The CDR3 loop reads CASSQGFSMNTEAFF. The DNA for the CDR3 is TGCGCCAGCAGCCAGGGTTTCTCCATGAACACTGAAGCTTTCTTT.

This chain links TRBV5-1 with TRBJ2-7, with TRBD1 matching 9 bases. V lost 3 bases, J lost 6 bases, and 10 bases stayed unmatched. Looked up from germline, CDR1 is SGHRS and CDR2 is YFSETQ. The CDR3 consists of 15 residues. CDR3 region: CASSWGQGNPGEQYF. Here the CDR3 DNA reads TGCGCCAGCAGCTGGGGACAGGGTAATCCAGGCGAGCAGTACTTC.

Here the CDR3 DNA reads TGTGCCAGCAGCTCCGAACGACAGGGAGGAGGCACCGGGGAGCTGTTTTTT. It codes for CASSSERQGGGTGELFF. J is TRBJ2-2 and V is TRBV7-2, with D perhaps matching TRBD1 (7 bases). CDR3 size: 17 residues. Germline V lookup: CDR1 SGHTA, CDR2 FQGNSA. Trimming removed 4 bases at V and 4 bases at J, with 19 bases between. The full variable domain, with the rest looked up from reference TRBV7-2 and TRBJ2-2, is GAGVSQSPSNKVTEKGKDVELRCDPISGHTALYWYRQSLGQGLEFLIYFQGNSAPDKSGLPSDRFSAERTGGSVSTLTIQRTQQEDSAVYLCASSSERQGGGTGELFFGEGSRLTVL.

The CDR3 bases are TGTGCCAGCAGTTACACAGAAGACACTGAAGCTTTCTTT. It is translated as CASSYTEDTEAFF. J is TRBJ1-1 and V is TRBV6-6; D is ambiguous. V lost 2 bases and J lost 3, with 7 bases in between. The CDR3 has 13 amino acids. Per the germline V gene, CDR1 is MNHNY and CDR2 is SVGAGI (reference sequence).

CDR3 protein: CASSINRDQPQHF. CDR3 nucleotides: TGTGCCAGCAGCATAAACAGAGATCAGCCCCAGCATTTT. The chain is built from TRBV5-5 and TRBJ1-5; D gene ambiguous. The CDR3 length is 13 residues. The V gene lost 4 bases and the J gene lost 5 bases, with 10 bases spanning the gap. CDR1 and CDR2 from the germline V gene are SGHKS and YYEKEE (reference sequence).

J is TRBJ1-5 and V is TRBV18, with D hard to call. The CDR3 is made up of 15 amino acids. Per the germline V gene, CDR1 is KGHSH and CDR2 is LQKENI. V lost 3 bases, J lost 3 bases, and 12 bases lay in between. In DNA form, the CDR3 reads TGTGCCAGCTCACCGGCCCATAGCCCCAATCAGCCCCAGCATTTT. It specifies CASSPAHSPNQPQHF.

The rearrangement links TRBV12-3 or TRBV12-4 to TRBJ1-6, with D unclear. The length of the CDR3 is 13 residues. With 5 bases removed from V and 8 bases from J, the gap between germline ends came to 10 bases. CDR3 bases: TGTGCCAGCAGTCCAAGGCGGTATTCACCCCTCCACTTT. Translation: CASSPRRYSPLHF.

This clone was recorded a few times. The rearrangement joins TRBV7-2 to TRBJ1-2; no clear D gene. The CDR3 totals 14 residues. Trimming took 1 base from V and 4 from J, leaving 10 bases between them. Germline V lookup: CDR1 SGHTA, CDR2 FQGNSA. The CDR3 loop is CASSLGGAPYGYTF. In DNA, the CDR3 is TGTGCCAGCAGCTTAGGGGGAGCACCCTATGGCTACACCTTC.

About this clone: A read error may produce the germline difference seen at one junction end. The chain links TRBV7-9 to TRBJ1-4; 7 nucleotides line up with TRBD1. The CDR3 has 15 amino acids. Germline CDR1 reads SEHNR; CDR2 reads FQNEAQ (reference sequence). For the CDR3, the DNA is TGTGCCAGCAGCCCGACGGGACAGCGAAATGCAAAACTGTTTTTT. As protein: CASSPTGQRNAKLFF.

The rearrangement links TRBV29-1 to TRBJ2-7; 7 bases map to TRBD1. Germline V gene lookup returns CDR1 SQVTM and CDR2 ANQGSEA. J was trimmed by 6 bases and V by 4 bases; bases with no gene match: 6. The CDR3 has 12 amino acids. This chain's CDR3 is CSVGDRGSEQYF. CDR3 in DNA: TGCAGCGTTGGGGACAGAGGGAGCGAGCAGTACTTC.

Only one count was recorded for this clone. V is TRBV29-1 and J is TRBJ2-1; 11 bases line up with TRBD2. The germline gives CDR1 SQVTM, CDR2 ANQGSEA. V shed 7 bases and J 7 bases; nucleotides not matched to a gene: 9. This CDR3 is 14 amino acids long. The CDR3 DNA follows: TGCAGCGCAGTAGCGGGGGGGCCTTGGAATGAGCAGTTCTTC. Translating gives CSAVAGGPWNEQFF.

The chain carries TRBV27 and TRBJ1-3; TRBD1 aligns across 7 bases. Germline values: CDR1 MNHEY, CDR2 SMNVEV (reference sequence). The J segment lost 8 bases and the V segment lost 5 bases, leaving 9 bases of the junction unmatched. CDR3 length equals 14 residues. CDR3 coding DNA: TGTGCCAGCAGTAACGGACAGGTCGCGGACACCATATATTTT. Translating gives CASSNGQVADTIYF.

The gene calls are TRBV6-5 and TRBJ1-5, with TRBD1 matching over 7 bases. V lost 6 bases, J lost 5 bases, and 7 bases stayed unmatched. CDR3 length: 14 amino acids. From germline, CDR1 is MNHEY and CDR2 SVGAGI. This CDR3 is CASSLDRVDQPQHF. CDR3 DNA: TGTGCCAGCAGCCTAGACAGGGTGGATCAGCCCCAGCATTTT.

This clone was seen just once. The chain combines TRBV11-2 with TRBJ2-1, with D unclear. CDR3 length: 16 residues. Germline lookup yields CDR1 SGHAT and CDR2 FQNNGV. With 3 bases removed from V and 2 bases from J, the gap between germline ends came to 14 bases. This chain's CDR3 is CASSFSLVGTYNEQFF. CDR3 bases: TGTGCCAGCAGCTTCTCTCTGGTGGGCACCTACAATGAGCAGTTCTTC.

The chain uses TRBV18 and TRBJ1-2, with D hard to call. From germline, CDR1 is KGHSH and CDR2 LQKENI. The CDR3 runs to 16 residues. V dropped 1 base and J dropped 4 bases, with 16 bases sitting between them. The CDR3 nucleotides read TGTGCCAGCTCACCACGGGAGGGTTCGTCTATCTATGGCTACACCTTC. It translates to CASSPREGSSIYGYTF.

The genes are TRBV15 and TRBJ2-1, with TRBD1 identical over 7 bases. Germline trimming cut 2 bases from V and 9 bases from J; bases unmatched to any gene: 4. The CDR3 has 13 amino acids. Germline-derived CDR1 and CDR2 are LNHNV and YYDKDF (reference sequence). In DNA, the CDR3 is TGTGCCACCAGCAGAAACAGGGGTGCTGAGCAGTTCTTC. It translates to CATSRNRGAEQFF.

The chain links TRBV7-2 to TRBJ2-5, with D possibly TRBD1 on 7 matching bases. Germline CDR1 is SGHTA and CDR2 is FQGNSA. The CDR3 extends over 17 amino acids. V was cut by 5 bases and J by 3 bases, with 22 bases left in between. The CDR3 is CASSVQGGGLPKETQYF. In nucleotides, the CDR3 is TGTGCCAGCAGCGTCCAGGGGGGAGGTCTTCCGAAAGAGACCCAGTACTTC.